The clone carrying this TCR beta chain appeared a few times. Per germline, CDR1 MNHNS and CDR2 SASEGT. The CDR3 length is 15 residues. The V and J ends lost 4 bases and 2 bases respectively, with 13 bases between them. MiXCR, applied by TCRdb to the 5' RACE reads, yields one record per CDR3 protein. The table records 300,000 to 400,000 distinct CDR3 sequences, around 14% of them present only once. The data belong to a study of T-cell memory formation after mild COVID-19. The sample was PBMCs or a T cell subset sorted from them (not recorded which). The receptor comes from a man between 18 and 35 years old who had mild COVID-19 (a few samples of this study predate the infection). Cell type and time point are not known. The rearrangement joins TRBV6-1 to TRBJ2-3; D ambiguous. Written as DNA, the CDR3 is TGTGCCAGCAGTGGGCGAATCCCCACCACAGATACGCAGTATTTT. This sequence encodes CASSGRIPTTDTQYF.